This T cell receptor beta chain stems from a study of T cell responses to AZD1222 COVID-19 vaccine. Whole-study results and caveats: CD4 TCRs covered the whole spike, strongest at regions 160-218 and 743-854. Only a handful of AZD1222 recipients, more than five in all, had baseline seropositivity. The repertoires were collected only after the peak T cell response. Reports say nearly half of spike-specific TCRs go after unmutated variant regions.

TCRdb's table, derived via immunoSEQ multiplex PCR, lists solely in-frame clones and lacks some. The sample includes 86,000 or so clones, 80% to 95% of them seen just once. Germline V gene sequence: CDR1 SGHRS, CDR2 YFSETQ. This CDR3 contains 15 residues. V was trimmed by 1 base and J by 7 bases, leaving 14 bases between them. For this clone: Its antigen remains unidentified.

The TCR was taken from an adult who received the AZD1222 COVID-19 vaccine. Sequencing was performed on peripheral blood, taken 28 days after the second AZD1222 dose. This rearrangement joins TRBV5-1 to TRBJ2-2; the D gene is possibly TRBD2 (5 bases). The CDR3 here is CASSLSSGGIGELFF. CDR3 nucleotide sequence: TGCGCCAGCAGCTTGAGTTCAGGAGGAATCGGGGAGCTGTTTTTT.